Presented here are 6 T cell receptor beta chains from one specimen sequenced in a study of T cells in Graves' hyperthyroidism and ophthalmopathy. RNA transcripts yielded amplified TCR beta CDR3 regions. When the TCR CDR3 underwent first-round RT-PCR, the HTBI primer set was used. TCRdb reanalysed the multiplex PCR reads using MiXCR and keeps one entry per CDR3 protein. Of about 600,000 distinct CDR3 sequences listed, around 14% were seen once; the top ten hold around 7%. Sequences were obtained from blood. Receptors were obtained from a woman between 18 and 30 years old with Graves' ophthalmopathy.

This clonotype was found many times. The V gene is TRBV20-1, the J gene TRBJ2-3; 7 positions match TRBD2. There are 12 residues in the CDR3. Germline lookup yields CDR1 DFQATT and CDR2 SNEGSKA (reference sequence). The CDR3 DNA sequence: TGCAGGGGGAGGGGTAGTGCAGATACGCAGTATTTT. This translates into CRGRGSADTQYF.

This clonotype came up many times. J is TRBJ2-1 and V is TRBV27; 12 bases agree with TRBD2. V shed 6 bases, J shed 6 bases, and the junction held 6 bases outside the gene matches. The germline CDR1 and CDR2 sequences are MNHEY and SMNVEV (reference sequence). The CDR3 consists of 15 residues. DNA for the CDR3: TGTGCCAGCAGGCGAGGACTAGCGGGAACCAATGAGCAGTTCTTC. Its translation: CASRRGLAGTNEQFF.

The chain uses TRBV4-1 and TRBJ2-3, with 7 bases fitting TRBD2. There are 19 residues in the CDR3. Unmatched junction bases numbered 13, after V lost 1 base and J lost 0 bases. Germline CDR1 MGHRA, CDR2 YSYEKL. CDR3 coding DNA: TGCGCCAGCAGCCAAGTCGAAGGCTCGGATAGCGGGAGCACAGATACGCAGTATTTT. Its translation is CASSQVEGSDSGSTDTQYF.

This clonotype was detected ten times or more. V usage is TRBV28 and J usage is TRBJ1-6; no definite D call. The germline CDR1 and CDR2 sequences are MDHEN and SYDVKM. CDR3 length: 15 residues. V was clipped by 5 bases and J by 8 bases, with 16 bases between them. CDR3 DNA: TGTGCCAGCAGTCACCAGGACCAGGACGATTCACCCCTCCACTTT. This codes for CASSHQDQDDSPLHF.

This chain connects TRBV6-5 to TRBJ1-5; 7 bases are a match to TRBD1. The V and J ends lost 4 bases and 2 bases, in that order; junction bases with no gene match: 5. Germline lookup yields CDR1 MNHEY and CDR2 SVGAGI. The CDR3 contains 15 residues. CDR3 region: CASSCRQGGNQPQHF. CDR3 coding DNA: TGTGCCAGCAGTTGTAGACAGGGTGGCAATCAGCCCCAGCATTTT.

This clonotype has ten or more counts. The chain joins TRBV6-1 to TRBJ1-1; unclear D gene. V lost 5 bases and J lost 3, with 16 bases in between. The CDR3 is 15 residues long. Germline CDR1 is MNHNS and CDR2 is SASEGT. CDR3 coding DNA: TGTGCCAGCAGTCCGGGAGGAGTTCCGGACACTGAAGCTTTCTTT. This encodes CASSPGGVPDTEAFF.